This T cell receptor (beta chain) was identified during a study of blood T cells in healthy people across ages. The authors ran a second PCR of about 7 to 12 cycles using a sample-barcoded 5' primer and a J-beta primer mix. There were at least 2.5 million CDR3-containing paired-end reads obtained from each sample. MiXCR, applied by TCRdb to the 5' RACE reads, yields one record per CDR3 protein. The sample holds approximately 800,000 distinct CDR3 sequences, more than 50% seen once. Trimming left V 0 bases short and J 0 bases short, with 15 bases between. CDR1 and CDR2 from the germline V gene are DFQATT and SNEGSKA (reference sequence). The CDR3 consists of 16 residues.

V gene TRBV20-1 combines with J gene TRBJ2-7, with a weak D call TRBD1 (5 bases). The receptor's source is a man aged 35-49 years in good health. The sequencing input was blood. In nucleotides, the CDR3 is TGCAGTGCTAGAGAGGCAGGGCGGTTACTCTCCTACGAGCAGTACTTC. It yields the protein CSAREAGRLLSYEQYF.